This T cell receptor beta chain was recovered during a study of shared T cell receptors in the human thymus. The CDR3 has 13 amino acids. Unmatched junction bases numbered 6, after V lost 6 bases and J lost 8 bases. Germline-derived CDR1 and CDR2 are MRHNA and SNTAGT. TCRdb keeps only in-frame clones here, not all; method: immunoSEQ multiplex PCR. This sample yields more than 550,000 clones, of which 80% to 90% are seen a single time; roughly 0.01% belongs to the top ten. The data also belong to a second study, concerning human thymus T cells.

This chain uses TRBV6-4 with TRBJ2-1; TRBD2 agrees at 8 bases. The sequence was obtained from a girl under two years old with a congenital heart defect. What was sequenced was thymocytes. CDR3 sequence reads: CASSPGGLDEQFF. In DNA form, the CDR3 reads TGTGCCAGCAGCCCGGGGGGGCTGGATGAGCAGTTCTTC.